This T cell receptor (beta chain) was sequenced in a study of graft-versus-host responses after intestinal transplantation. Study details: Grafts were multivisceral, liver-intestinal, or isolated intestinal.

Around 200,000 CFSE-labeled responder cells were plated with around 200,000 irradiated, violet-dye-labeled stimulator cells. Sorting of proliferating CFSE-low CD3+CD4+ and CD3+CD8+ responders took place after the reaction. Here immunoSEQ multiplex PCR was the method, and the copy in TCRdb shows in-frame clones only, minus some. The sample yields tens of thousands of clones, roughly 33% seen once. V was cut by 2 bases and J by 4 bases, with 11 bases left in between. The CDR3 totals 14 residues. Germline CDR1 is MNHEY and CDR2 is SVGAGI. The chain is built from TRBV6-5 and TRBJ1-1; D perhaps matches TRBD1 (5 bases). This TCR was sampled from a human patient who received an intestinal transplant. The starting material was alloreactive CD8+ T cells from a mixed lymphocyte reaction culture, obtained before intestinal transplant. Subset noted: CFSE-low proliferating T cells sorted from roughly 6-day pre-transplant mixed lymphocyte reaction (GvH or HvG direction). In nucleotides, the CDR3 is TGTGCCAGCAGTTACCGGTCGGGGACCACTGAAGCTTTCTTT. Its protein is CASSYRSGTTEAFF.